This TCR beta chain was sequenced during a study of blood T cell repertoires in COVID-19. Enrolled during active infection, Seattle patients were then followed longitudinally. Per the germline V gene, CDR1 is LGHNA and CDR2 is YNFKEQ. After removal of 0 bases from V and 2 bases from J, the junction contained 4 bases not matched to a gene. The CDR3 extends over 16 amino acids. In the original processing: Reference gene primer amplification in the assay estimated nucleated cell counts. Profiling relied on immunoSEQ multiplex PCR, and the TCRdb table lists in-frame clones only, not all of them. That table supplies the V and J calls and clone size; D and trimming were determined from the DNA. Altogether roughly 340,000 clones are present, 88% being singletons, with the ten largest covering just under 7.5%.

The material sequenced was peripheral blood. This clonotype was obtained from an older woman with COVID-19, enrolled during active disease. The chain combines TRBV4-2 with TRBJ1-3; 7 nucleotides agree with TRBD1. CDR3 loop: CASSQDNRGAGNTIYF. CDR3 bases: TGTGCCAGCAGCCAAGATAACAGGGGAGCTGGAAACACCATATATTTT.